These T cell receptor beta chains were read from a single sample in a study of graft-versus-host responses after intestinal transplantation. Some clones are missing from TCRdb's copy, which holds only in-frame ones; the method was immunoSEQ multiplex PCR. This table holds about 120,000 clones, 90% found once. These receptors' antigens are unknown. Sample: unstimulated CD4+ T cells sorted from spleen or lymph node cells, taken before intestinal transplant. The receptors stem from a human donor who received an intestinal transplant. CDR3s include the opening cysteine and the closing phenylalanine or tryptophan. The D gene is left open where the match is weak. Rows give clone size only sometimes, using once, few, many, or a class for an expanded clone.

cdr3_nt: TGTGCCAGCAGCTCTCGTGACAGTGGGGCCAACGTCCTGACTTTC; cdr3_aa: CASSSRDSGANVLTF; d_call: -; clone_size: -; v_call: TRBV11-2; j_call: TRBJ2-6
cdr3_nt: TGTGCCAGCAGCCAAGATCAAGCGGGAGGGAACACCGGGGAGCTGTTTTTT; cdr3_aa: CASSQDQAGGNTGELFF; d_call: TRBD2; clone_size: -; v_call: TRBV4-2; j_call: TRBJ2-2
cdr3_nt: TGTGCCAGCAGTGCGAGGACATTGGACCACGAGCAGTACTTC; cdr3_aa: CASSARTLDHEQYF; d_call: -; clone_size: -; v_call: TRBV6-1; j_call: TRBJ2-7
cdr3_nt: TGTGCCAGCAGCCCTGGGACTAGCGGGAACAATGAGCAGTTCTTC; cdr3_aa: CASSPGTSGNNEQFF; d_call: TRBD2; clone_size: once; v_call: TRBV7-9; j_call: TRBJ2-1
cdr3_nt: TGTGCCAGCAGCGGTCGTGGCAGGGGGCTATACAATGAGCAGTTCTTC; cdr3_aa: CASSGRGRGLYNEQFF; d_call: TRBD1; clone_size: once; v_call: TRBV7-9; j_call: TRBJ2-1
cdr3_nt: TGTGCCTGGAGCGCCGAATTGAGTCAGCCCCAGCATTTT; cdr3_aa: CAWSAELSQPQHF; d_call: -; clone_size: -; v_call: TRBV30; j_call: TRBJ1-5
cdr3_nt: TGTGCCAGCAGCTTAGCCTGGGCGGGACAGGGTGGCGAGCAGTACTTC; cdr3_aa: CASSLAWAGQGGEQYF; d_call: TRBD1; clone_size: -; v_call: TRBV7-6; j_call: TRBJ2-7
cdr3_nt: TGTGCCAGCAGTGGAAGGGCTGGGGGGCCAGGGGGCACTGAAGCTTTCTTT; cdr3_aa: CASSGRAGGPGGTEAFF; d_call: TRBD1; clone_size: -; v_call: TRBV6-1; j_call: TRBJ1-1
cdr3_nt: TGTGCCAGCAGCATCCCCGGGACTAGCGGCTCAGATACGCAGTATTTT; cdr3_aa: CASSIPGTSGSDTQYF; d_call: TRBD2; clone_size: -; v_call: TRBV9; j_call: TRBJ2-3
cdr3_nt: TGTGCCAGCAGATGGACTAGCGGATACAATGAGCAGTTCTTC; cdr3_aa: CASRWTSGYNEQFF; d_call: TRBD2; clone_size: -; v_call: TRBV6-1; j_call: TRBJ2-1
cdr3_nt: TGTGCCGGACTGAGGGGACTAGCGGGAGGAGATACGCAGTATTTT; cdr3_aa: CAGLRGLAGGDTQYF; d_call: TRBD2; clone_size: -; v_call: TRBV2; j_call: TRBJ2-3
cdr3_nt: TGCGCCAGCAGCTTGATGGGACTAGCGGGCACAGATACGCAGTATTTT; cdr3_aa: CASSLMGLAGTDTQYF; d_call: TRBD2; clone_size: -; v_call: TRBV5-1; j_call: TRBJ2-3
cdr3_nt: TGTGCCAGCAGCTGGGACAGAATAGACTACGAGCAGTACTTC; cdr3_aa: CASSWDRIDYEQYF; d_call: TRBD1; clone_size: once; v_call: TRBV5-6; j_call: TRBJ2-7
cdr3_nt: TGCGCCAGCAGCCCCGGACTAGCGTGGGCCGGGGAGCTGTTTTTT; cdr3_aa: CASSPGLAWAGELFF; d_call: TRBD2; clone_size: -; v_call: TRBV5-1; j_call: TRBJ2-2
cdr3_nt: TGTGCCAGTAGTGAAAAACTAGACAAGGGCTATGGCTACACCTTC; cdr3_aa: CASSEKLDKGYGYTF; d_call: -; clone_size: -; v_call: TRBV19; j_call: TRBJ1-2
cdr3_nt: TGTGCCATCATGAGGGCAGTTCTCGACGAGCAGTACTTC; cdr3_aa: CAIMRAVLDEQYF; d_call: -; clone_size: -; v_call: TRBV10-3; j_call: TRBJ2-7
cdr3_nt: TGCAGCGTCACCGGGGGAGGTGAAAAACTGTTTTTT; cdr3_aa: CSVTGGGEKLFF; d_call: -; clone_size: -; v_call: TRBV29-1; j_call: TRBJ1-4
cdr3_nt: TGCGCCAGCAGTCAATCAATCCGACAGGGGAGGACTGGGGCCAACGTCCTGACTTTC; cdr3_aa: CASSQSIRQGRTGANVLTF; d_call: TRBD1; clone_size: -; v_call: TRBV23-1; j_call: TRBJ2-6
cdr3_nt: TGTGCCAGCCTTAATCAGGGGGTTTACCAAGAGACCCAGTACTTC; cdr3_aa: CASLNQGVYQETQYF; d_call: TRBD1; clone_size: -; v_call: TRBV19; j_call: TRBJ2-5
cdr3_nt: TGCGCCAGCAGCCAATACCCACAGGGGTTCGAGTACGAGCAGTACTTC; cdr3_aa: CASSQYPQGFEYEQYF; d_call: TRBD1; clone_size: few; v_call: TRBV4-1; j_call: TRBJ2-7
cdr3_nt: TGTGCCAGCAGTTACCTCCAGGCAGCCCCCTACAATGAGCAGTTCTTC; cdr3_aa: CASSYLQAAPYNEQFF; d_call: -; clone_size: -; v_call: TRBV6-6; j_call: TRBJ2-1
cdr3_nt: TGTGCCAGCAGTTATATCGGGGTTAGGAACAATGAGCAGTTCTTC; cdr3_aa: CASSYIGVRNNEQFF; d_call: -; clone_size: -; v_call: TRBV6-5; j_call: TRBJ2-1
cdr3_nt: TGTGCCAGCAGTTTGGCGGGAGGACGGACAGATACGCAGTATTTT; cdr3_aa: CASSLAGGRTDTQYF; d_call: TRBD2; clone_size: once; v_call: TRBV28; j_call: TRBJ2-3
cdr3_nt: TGTGCCAGCATCTCAGAGGGACTAGCGGGGCACAATGAGCAGTTCTTC; cdr3_aa: CASISEGLAGHNEQFF; d_call: TRBD2; clone_size: once; v_call: TRBV28; j_call: TRBJ2-1
cdr3_nt: TGTGCCAGCAGTGCCCGCCCGGGACAAATGGAGACCCAGTACTTC; cdr3_aa: CASSARPGQMETQYF; d_call: -; clone_size: -; v_call: TRBV2; j_call: TRBJ2-5
cdr3_nt: TGTGCCAGCAGTTTGGACAGGGAGGGAGGAATCTATGGCTACACCTTC; cdr3_aa: CASSLDREGGIYGYTF; d_call: TRBD1; clone_size: -; v_call: TRBV6-5; j_call: TRBJ1-2
cdr3_nt: TGCGCCAGCAGCGGAGATAATGAAAAACTGTTTTTT; cdr3_aa: CASSGDNEKLFF; d_call: -; clone_size: -; v_call: TRBV5-1; j_call: TRBJ1-4
cdr3_nt: TGTGCCAGCAGCCAAGATCGAGGAGCTAGCATATTCTACGAGCAGTACTTC; cdr3_aa: CASSQDRGASIFYEQYF; d_call: -; clone_size: -; v_call: TRBV4-2; j_call: TRBJ2-7
cdr3_nt: TGTGCCAGTACCGAAGGGGGTTCAGGGTCTACGAGTACTGAAGCTTTCTTT; cdr3_aa: CASTEGGSGSTSTEAFF; d_call: -; clone_size: -; v_call: TRBV19; j_call: TRBJ1-1
cdr3_nt: TGTGCCAGCAGCCAAGATCCAGGAACTGGGTATGGCTACACCTTC; cdr3_aa: CASSQDPGTGYGYTF; d_call: -; clone_size: -; v_call: TRBV4-2; j_call: TRBJ1-2
cdr3_nt: TGCGCCAGCACAGGGCAGGGCCAAGAGACCCAGTACTTC; cdr3_aa: CASTGQGQETQYF; d_call: -; clone_size: -; v_call: TRBV5-1; j_call: TRBJ2-5
cdr3_nt: TGTGCCAGCAGTGACCCGACAGGGCCAGGGACTAATGAAAAACTGTTTTTT; cdr3_aa: CASSDPTGPGTNEKLFF; d_call: TRBD1; clone_size: -; v_call: TRBV28; j_call: TRBJ1-4
cdr3_nt: TGTGCCAGCAGCACAGCGGCCGGGGAGCTGTTTTTT; cdr3_aa: CASSTAAGELFF; d_call: -; clone_size: few; v_call: TRBV5-6; j_call: TRBJ2-2
cdr3_nt: TGCGCCAGCAGCTTGGCAAGGGGGTTCGAAGAGACCCAGTACTTC; cdr3_aa: CASSLARGFEETQYF; d_call: -; clone_size: -; v_call: TRBV5-1; j_call: TRBJ2-5
cdr3_nt: TGTGCCAGCAGTTTAGCCTCTAGCGGGATCTACACAGATACGCAGTATTTT; cdr3_aa: CASSLASSGIYTDTQYF; d_call: TRBD2; clone_size: -; v_call: TRBV28; j_call: TRBJ2-3
cdr3_nt: TGTGCCAGCAGTGACCCCTCCGGGACTAGCGGGAGGCCCCCTGAGCAGTTCTTC; cdr3_aa: CASSDPSGTSGRPPEQFF; d_call: TRBD2; clone_size: -; v_call: TRBV25-1; j_call: TRBJ2-1
cdr3_nt: TGTGCCTGGGACCCTGGCAGGGCGTCCCTCAACTATGGCTACACCTTC; cdr3_aa: CAWDPGRASLNYGYTF; d_call: -; clone_size: -; v_call: TRBV30; j_call: TRBJ1-2
cdr3_nt: TGTGCCAGCAGCCGATCCGGGACAGGGGAGCCTAGCAATCAGCCCCAGCATTTT; cdr3_aa: CASSRSGTGEPSNQPQHF; d_call: TRBD1; clone_size: -; v_call: TRBV7-3; j_call: TRBJ1-5